These 4 T cell receptor beta chains came from one sample sequenced in a study of blood T cell repertoires in COVID-19. Measured with immunoSEQ multiplex PCR; TCRdb has only the in-frame clones, and not every one. In the table there are about 180,000 clones, roughly 86% of which are singletons. The specimen was peripheral blood. The origin of the receptors is a man aged 35 to 55 with active or convalescent COVID-19.

The V call is TRBV30, the J call TRBJ2-7, with D unresolved. V gave up 3 bases and J gave up 0 bases, with 9 bases separating them. Germline-derived CDR1 and CDR2 are GTSNPN and SVGIG (reference sequence). The CDR3 is made up of 13 amino acids. CDR3 amino acids: CAWSTQISYEQYF. The CDR3 bases are TGTGCCTGGAGCACACAAATCTCCTACGAGCAGTACTTC.

This clone was seen just once. The rearrangement uses TRBV28 and TRBJ1-5, with 8 bases identical to TRBD1. V trimming: 7 bases; J trimming: 6 bases; junction bases outside the gene matches: 11. Germline CDR1 is MDHEN and CDR2 is SYDVKM. The CDR3 totals 15 residues. CDR3 residues: CASTYRAGGSQPQHF. CDR3 sequence (DNA): TGTGCCAGCACGTACCGTGCAGGGGGCAGTCAGCCCCAGCATTTT.

The chain combines TRBV28 with TRBJ2-5, with 9 bases fitting TRBD1. With V trimmed by 2 bases and J by 4 bases, 5 bases remained unmatched. Per the germline V gene, CDR1 is MDHEN and CDR2 is SYDVKM. This CDR3 contains 15 residues. The CDR3 DNA reads as TGTGCCAGCAGTTTAACAGGGGGCGTAGCAGAGACCCAGTACTTC. Protein product: CASSLTGGVAETQYF.

This clone showed up just a few times. The genes are TRBV6-2 or TRBV6-3 and TRBJ2-5; weak D call: TRBD2 (5 bases). The CDR3 length is 16 residues. Germline V lookup: CDR1 MNHEY, CDR2 SVGEGT. Trimming removed 5 bases at V and 2 bases at J, with 18 bases between. CDR3 nucleotide sequence: TGTGCCAGCAGTCCGCTCAGCGGAGAAAAACAAGAGACCCAGTACTTC. It translates to CASSPLSGEKQETQYF.